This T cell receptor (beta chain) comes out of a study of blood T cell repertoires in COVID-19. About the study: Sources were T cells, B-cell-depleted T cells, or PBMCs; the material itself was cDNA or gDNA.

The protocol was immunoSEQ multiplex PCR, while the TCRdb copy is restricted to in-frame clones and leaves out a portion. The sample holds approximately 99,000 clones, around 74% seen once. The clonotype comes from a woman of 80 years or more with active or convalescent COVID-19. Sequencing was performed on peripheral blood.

The CDR3 DNA sequence: TGCAGCGTTGATTTGTCTAGCGGCACCGGGGAGCTGTTTTTT. It translates to CSVDLSSGTGELFF. The rearrangement links TRBV29-1 to TRBJ2-2, with 7 nucleotides matching TRBD2. The CDR3 loop spans 14 amino acids. CDR1 SQVTM and CDR2 ANQGSEA come from the germline V gene. Trimming took 3 bases from V and 4 from J; bases not matched to a gene: 5.